This section outlines one T cell receptor (beta chain) sequence together with its context. Trimming took off 0 bases at V and 1 base at J, with 12 bases between the two ends. The CDR3 has 16 amino acids. Per the germline V gene, CDR1 is SEHNR and CDR2 is FQNEAQ (reference sequence). These data are taken from a study of blood T cell repertoires in COVID-19. Study background: Acute and convalescent COVID-19 samples came from the United States, Italy and Spain. PBMCs, B-cell-depleted T cells, or T cells provided the cDNA or gDNA that made up the material.

Authors' processing steps: Estimation of nucleated cell counts relied on the amplification of reference gene primers. Here immunoSEQ multiplex PCR was the method, and the copy in TCRdb shows in-frame clones only, minus some. The DNA gave D and trimming, while V, J and clone size come from that table. Found here are about 65,000 clones, roughly four fifths of them singletons; the top ten hold more than 12%. This chain uses TRBV7-9 with TRBJ1-2; D not certain. The receptor's source is an elderly man with acute or convalescent COVID-19. Sample: peripheral blood. CDR3 protein: CASSLAAGSNNYGYTF. CDR3 coding DNA: TGTGCCAGCAGCTTAGCGGCAGGATCTAATAACTATGGCTACACCTTC.